Below, 30 T cell receptor beta chains from the same sample are listed, as sequenced in a study of beta chain features in type 1 diabetes. Study-wide findings and caveats: Shortening of TCRB CDR3s, moderate but significant, appeared in all four CD4+ subsets of Type 1 diabetes patients.

Expressed TCRB transcripts were sequenced because the isolated RNA had all been reverse transcribed beforehand. Clones were read by immunoSEQ multiplex PCR, and TCRdb kept only the in-frame ones, dropping some. The sample contains roughly 140,000 clones, approximately 10% of which appear only once. No antigen has been identified for these receptors. Sequenced material: central memory CD4+ T cells from blood. The receptors were sampled from a man aged 25 to 45 with type 1 diabetes.

In its sample, this clone was seen a few times. The rearrangement links TRBV7-2 to TRBJ2-3; 10 bases are shared with TRBD2. The trim removed 5 bases at V and 6 bases at J, leaving 8 bases unmatched. The CDR3 consists of 15 residues. Germline V gives CDR1 SGHTA, CDR2 FQGNSA. CDR3 bases: TGTGCCAGCAGCCCAGTAGCGGGAGGTGGGGATACGCAGTATTTT. Encoded protein: CASSPVAGGGDTQYF.

The chain is built from TRBV6-1 and TRBJ2-1, with a possible D match to TRBD1 (6 bases). Germline assignment: CDR1 MNHNS and CDR2 SASEGT. Deletions cut 6 bases from V and 4 bases from J, with 10 bases between. This CDR3 has 13 amino acids. CDR3 residues: CASRLDRYNEQFF. For the CDR3, the DNA is TGTGCCAGCAGACTGGACAGATACAATGAGCAGTTCTTC.

Notes on this clone: Other DNA sequences in the sample encode the same CDR3. The chain has TRBV7-2 and TRBJ1-5; D perhaps matches TRBD1 (6 bases). This CDR3 has 13 residues. CDR1 is SGHTA and CDR2 is FQGNSA in the germline V gene. V was pared by 2 bases and J by 4 bases, with 6 bases between. The CDR3 here is CASSLQGNQPQHF. CDR3 nucleotide sequence: TGTGCCAGCAGCTTACAGGGGAATCAGCCCCAGCATTTT.

This clone was picked up many times. The chain is built from TRBV7-2 and TRBJ2-7, with 11 bases that match TRBD2. The CDR3 is 14 amino acids. Trimming cost V 4 bases and J 6 bases; bases outside gene matches: 5. Germline V CDR1 and CDR2: SGHTA, FQGNSA. Here the CDR3 DNA reads TGTGCCAGCAGCTCAACTAGCGGGGGAGGCGAGCAGTACTTC. Its protein product is CASSSTSGGGEQYF.

The V call is TRBV20-1, the J call TRBJ1-3, with a tentative D call TRBD1 (5 bases). The CDR3 is 11 amino acids. The germline V gene has CDR1 DFQATT and CDR2 SNEGSKA (reference sequence). Between the trimmed V and J ends, which lost 6 bases and 4 bases, there was a span of 7 bases. The chain's CDR3 is CSARQGNTIYF. The CDR3 DNA reads as TGCAGTGCCAGACAGGGAAACACCATATATTTT.

The chain has TRBV11-2 and TRBJ2-1; D is possibly TRBD2 (5 bases). Germline-derived CDR1 and CDR2 are SGHAT and FQNNGV. The CDR3 consists of 15 residues. Trimming took off 4 bases at V and 4 bases at J, with 14 bases between the two ends. CDR3 region: CASSYVEGLYNEQFF. CDR3 bases: TGTGCCAGCAGCTATGTAGAGGGCCTTTACAATGAGCAGTTCTTC. Complete variable domain (other parts from reference TRBV11-2 and TRBJ2-1): EAGVAQSPRYKIIEKRQSVAFWCNPISGHATLYWYQQILGQGPKLLIQFQNNGVVDDSQLPKDRFSAERLKGVDSTLKIQPAKLEDSAVYLCASSYVEGLYNEQFFGPGTRLTVL.

The V gene is TRBV19, the J gene TRBJ2-3; 8 positions match TRBD1. CDR1 is LNHDA and CDR2 is SQIVND in the germline V gene (reference sequence). Germline trimming cut 8 bases from V and 1 base from J; bases unmatched to any gene: 14. The CDR3 spans 17 residues. In DNA form, the CDR3 reads TGTGCCAGTCACCCCACCAGGGCAGGGGGCCGCACAGATACGCAGTATTTT. Translating it yields CASHPTRAGGRTDTQYF. The full variable domain, with the rest looked up from reference TRBV19 and TRBJ2-3, is DGGITQSPKYLFRKEGQNVTLSCEQNLNHDAMYWYRQDPGQGLRLIYYSQIVNDFQKGDIAEGYSVSREKKESFPLTVTSAQKNPTAFYLCASHPTRAGGRTDTQYFGPGTRLTVL.

This clone was counted a few times. The chain recombines TRBV4-3 with TRBJ2-5; possible D gene TRBD2, 5 bases. The CDR3 extends over 15 amino acids. V was pared by 0 bases and J by 4 bases, with 12 bases between. Germline V gene lookup returns CDR1 LGHNA and CDR2 YSLEER. CDR3 coding DNA: TGCGCCAGCAGCCAAGAACCACTAGGTAGAGAGACCCAGTACTTC. This gives the protein CASSQEPLGRETQYF.

This clone was seen a handful of times. The chain joins TRBV11-2 to TRBJ2-3; 9 nucleotides line up with TRBD2. With 3 bases clipped from V and 4 bases from J, the junction kept 5 bases outside the gene matches. The V gene's germline CDR1 is SGHAT and CDR2 FQNNGV. The CDR3 contains 15 residues. The CDR3 region has the DNA TGTGCCAGCAGCTTGCAGGGACTAGCAGCAGATACGCAGTATTTT. This sequence encodes CASSLQGLAADTQYF.

V is TRBV2 and J is TRBJ1-3; no definite D call. Germline CDR1 and CDR2: SNHLY and FYNNEI. This CDR3 is 14 amino acids long. Trimming took off 2 bases at V and 0 bases at J, with 5 bases between the two ends. CDR3 in DNA: TGTGCCAGCAGTGAAAGTAGCTCTGGAAACACCATATATTTT. Its translation is CASSESSSGNTIYF.

The rearrangement uses TRBV28 and TRBJ1-2; 7 nucleotides agree with TRBD1. J was trimmed by 5 bases and V by 7 bases; bases with no gene match: 10. The CDR3 runs 14 residues. Germline V gene lookup returns CDR1 MDHEN and CDR2 SYDVKM. The CDR3, as DNA: TGTGCCAGCACCATTACGACAGGGCGGTATGGCTACACCTTC. Protein sequence: CASTITTGRYGYTF.

In its sample, this clone was seen a few times. The rearrangement joins TRBV7-9 to TRBJ2-6; D unresolved. Looked up from germline, CDR1 is SEHNR and CDR2 is FQNEAQ (reference sequence). The CDR3 has 13 residues. The germline V and J ends were trimmed by 6 bases and 4 bases, with 7 bases remaining between them. The CDR3 DNA follows: TGTGCCAGCAGGTCCTTGGGGGCCAACGTCCTGACTTTC. Translating gives CASRSLGANVLTF.

The chain links TRBV9 to TRBJ1-2, with D unresolved. The CDR3 spans 14 residues. Per the germline V gene, CDR1 is SGDLS and CDR2 is YYNGEE. The germline V and J ends were trimmed by 4 bases and 5 bases, with 15 bases remaining between them. This chain's CDR3 is CASSKDPEGYGYTF. CDR3 bases: TGTGCCAGCAGCAAAGACCCGGAGGGATATGGCTACACCTTC.

This clone was detected a few times. J is TRBJ1-2 and V is TRBV19, with 7 bases aligning to TRBD1. Trimming cost V 5 bases and J 7 bases; bases outside gene matches: 4. Looked up from germline, CDR1 is LNHDA and CDR2 is SQIVND (reference sequence). The CDR3 runs 12 residues. This chain's CDR3 is CASSDRATGYTF. The CDR3 DNA reads TGTGCCAGTAGTGACAGGGCAACTGGCTACACCTTC. The full variable domain, its missing parts supplied by reference TRBV19 and TRBJ1-2, is DGGITQSPKYLFRKEGQNVTLSCEQNLNHDAMYWYRQDPGQGLRLIYYSQIVNDFQKGDIAEGYSVSREKKESFPLTVTSAQKNPTAFYLCASSDRATGYTFGSGTRLTVV.

This chain uses TRBV28 with TRBJ1-5; the match to TRBD1 covers 11 bases. This CDR3 has 14 residues. V lost 6 bases to trimming and J lost 5 bases; unmatched junction nucleotides: 3. In germline, CDR1 is MDHEN, CDR2 SYDVKM. Written as DNA, the CDR3 is TGTGCCAGCAGCCCGGGACAGGGGGATCAGCCCCAGCATTTT. Encoded protein: CASSPGQGDQPQHF.

This clone was detected only a few times. The V gene is TRBV7-3, the J gene TRBJ2-3; D ambiguous. Germline CDR1 SGHTA, CDR2 FQGTGA. V lost 5 bases to trimming and J lost 6 bases, with 15 bases between them. This CDR3 has 14 residues. Here the CDR3 reads CASSLRVPSDTQYF. The CDR3 DNA is TGTGCCAGCAGCCTTCGGGTTCCATCGGATACGCAGTATTTT. The whole variable domain, filled in from reference TRBV7-3 and TRBJ2-3, reads GAGVSQTPSNKVTEKGKYVELRCDPISGHTALYWYRQSLGQGPEFLIYFQGTGAADDSGLPNDRFFAVRPEGSVSTLKIQRTERGDSAVYLCASSLRVPSDTQYFGPGTRLTVL.

This chain joins TRBV30 and TRBJ2-5, with 7 bases identical to TRBD1. In germline, CDR1 is GTSNPN, CDR2 SVGIG (reference sequence). CDR3 length: 13 residues. The trim removed 2 bases at V and 2 bases at J, leaving 2 bases unmatched. CDR3 in amino acids: CAWSRDSQETQYF. In nucleotides, the CDR3 is TGTGCCTGGAGTCGGGACAGTCAAGAGACCCAGTACTTC.

This clone was detected only a few times. The chain uses TRBV5-6 and TRBJ2-5; 9 bases line up with TRBD1. The trim removed 4 bases at V and 5 bases at J, leaving 9 bases unmatched. The CDR3 contains 15 residues. Germline V gives CDR1 SGHDT, CDR2 YYEEEE. The CDR3 coding sequence is TGTGCCAGCAGCCGGATACAGGGGGCTAGGGAGACCCAGTACTTC. This encodes CASSRIQGARETQYF. The whole variable domain, remainder taken from reference TRBV5-6 and TRBJ2-5, is DAGVTQSPTHLIKTRGQQVTLRCSPKSGHDTVSWYQQALGQGPQFIFQYYEEEERQRGNFPDRFSGHQFPNYSSELNVNALLLGDSALYLCASSRIQGARETQYFGPGTRLLVL.

The chain has TRBV5-1 and TRBJ2-7; 10 bases fit TRBD1. V shed 1 base, J shed 7 bases, and the junction held 8 bases outside the gene matches. The V gene's germline CDR1 is SGHRS and CDR2 YFSETQ. This CDR3 spans 15 amino acids. The CDR3 here is CASSLQGQGSGEQYF. In DNA, the CDR3 is TGCGCCAGCAGCTTGCAGGGACAGGGGTCGGGTGAGCAGTACTTC. The variable domain in full, with the rest retrieved from reference TRBV5-1 and TRBJ2-7, is KAGVTQTPRYLIKTRGQQVTLSCSPISGHRSVSWYQQTPGQGLQFLFEYFSETQRNKGNFPGRFSGRQFSNSRSEMNVSTLELGDSALYLCASSLQGQGSGEQYFGPGTRLTVT.

This clone has only a few counts. The V call is TRBV7-9, the J call TRBJ2-4; TRBD1 is a possible D gene (6 bases). With 5 bases removed from V and 0 bases from J, the gap between germline ends came to 17 bases. Germline CDR1 SEHNR, CDR2 FQNEAQ (reference sequence). The CDR3 consists of 17 residues. The CDR3: CASSPRERGLAKNIQYF. The DNA of the CDR3 is TGTGCCAGCAGCCCCCGAGAAAGGGGGTTAGCCAAAAACATTCAGTACTTC. Supplemented by reference TRBV7-9 and TRBJ2-4, the full variable domain reads DTGVSQNPRHKITKRGQNVTFRCDPISEHNRLYWYRQTLGQGPEFLTYFQNEAQLEKSRLLSDRFSAERPKGSFSTLEIQRTEQGDSAMYLCASSPRERGLAKNIQYFGAGTRLSVL.

This clone was observed a handful of times. Other DNA sequences in this specimen translate into the identical CDR3. V is TRBV11-2 and J is TRBJ2-1; D gene ambiguous. Germline CDR1 is SGHAT and CDR2 is FQNNGV. The CDR3 is made up of 11 amino acids. V lost 5 bases, J lost 8 bases, and 7 bases lay in between. CDR3 bases: TGTGCCAGCAGCCCCGTCGATGAGCAGTTCTTC. Protein: CASSPVDEQFF.

The chain has TRBV5-6 and TRBJ2-7; possible D gene TRBD1, 7 bases. In germline, CDR1 is SGHDT, CDR2 YYEEEE. The CDR3 is made up of 15 amino acids. V was clipped by 4 bases and J by 9 bases, with 23 bases between them. As DNA, the CDR3 is TGTGCCAGCAGCCCGCAGGGGGGCCCCTCTGGCGGGCAGTACTTC. Protein sequence: CASSPQGGPSGGQYF.

This clone was counted between two and nine times. Here the CDR3 reads CASSTQGFGYTF. The CDR3 region has the DNA TGTGCCAGCAGCACACAGGGGTTTGGCTACACCTTC. The gene calls are TRBV7-2 and TRBJ1-2, with 7 bases fitting TRBD1. The ends lost 5 bases at V and 7 bases at J; junction bases unmatched: 4. Germline V gene lookup returns CDR1 SGHTA and CDR2 FQGNSA. This CDR3 is built from 12 residues.

This clone was seen a handful of times. The chain links TRBV27 to TRBJ1-1, with a tentative D call TRBD1 (6 bases). The CDR3 spans 14 residues. V shed 8 bases and J shed 0 bases, with 13 bases lying between them. Germline CDR1 reads MNHEY; CDR2 reads SMNVEV (reference sequence). CDR3: CASSINRVNTEAFF. CDR3 coding DNA: TGTGCCAGCTCCATTAACAGGGTGAACACTGAAGCTTTCTTT.

The rearrangement uses TRBV27 and TRBJ2-7; perhaps TRBD2 as D (5 bases). Trimming took off 7 bases at V and 3 bases at J, with 16 bases between the two ends. CDR3 length equals 14 residues. In germline, CDR1 is MNHEY, CDR2 SMNVEV (reference sequence). CDR3: CASKRETMIYEQYF. Written as DNA, the CDR3 is TGTGCCAGCAAACGAGAGACTATGATCTACGAGCAGTACTTC.

The chain links TRBV25-1 to TRBJ1-1; D is ambiguous. The CDR3 sequence is 14 residues long. From germline, CDR1 is MGHDK and CDR2 SYGVNS. Trimming left V 0 bases short and J 1 base short, with 6 bases between. The CDR3 spells CASSEYSGNTEAFF. Written as DNA, the CDR3 is TGTGCCAGCAGTGAATATTCCGGGAACACTGAAGCTTTCTTT.

The chain has TRBV6-6 and TRBJ2-7; D perhaps matches TRBD2 (6 bases). V dropped 7 bases and J dropped 5 bases, with 15 bases sitting between them. This CDR3 region has 13 residues. Per germline, CDR1 MNHNY and CDR2 SVGAGI (reference sequence). The CDR3 sequence: CASKMRRVHEQYF. CDR3 bases: TGTGCCAGCAAAATGAGGAGGGTTCACGAGCAGTACTTC.

This chain uses TRBV7-9 with TRBJ2-5; possibly TRBD2 for D (6 bases). CDR3 size: 14 residues. Trimming pared 2 bases from V and 7 bases from J, leaving 14 bases between. The germline V gene has CDR1 SEHNR and CDR2 FQNEAQ (reference sequence). CDR3 bases: TGTGCCAGCAGCTTATTAGGGCGGGACGGGACCCAGTACTTC. It is translated as CASSLLGRDGTQYF. The full variable domain, in which reference TRBV7-9 and TRBJ2-5 provide the parts outside the CDR3, is DTGVSQNPRHKITKRGQNVTFRCDPISEHNRLYWYRQTLGQGPEFLTYFQNEAQLEKSRLLSDRFSAERPKGSFSTLEIQRTEQGDSAMYLCASSLLGRDGTQYFGPGTRLLVL.

The sample holds a few counts of this clone. J is TRBJ1-2 and V is TRBV30, with unresolved D. V was cut by 0 bases and J by 2 bases, with 10 bases left in between. This CDR3 is 14 amino acids long. CDR1 and CDR2 from the germline V gene are GTSNPN and SVGIG (reference sequence). CDR3 bases: TGTGCCTGGAGTGTACTCAACAGCAACTATGGCTACACCTTC. Its translation: CAWSVLNSNYGYTF.

The chain carries TRBV2 and TRBJ2-1; TRBD2 might be the D (5 bases). Trimming took 2 bases from V and 3 from J, leaving 11 bases between them. The CDR3 extends over 15 amino acids. Germline V gene lookup returns CDR1 SNHLY and CDR2 FYNNEI. The CDR3 nucleotides are TGTGCCAGCAGTGAATTTGAGAGCGGCTACAATGAGCAGTTCTTC. This gives the protein CASSEFESGYNEQFF.